The T cell receptor (beta chain) under discussion was sequenced for a study of shared clonotypes between healthy human individuals. Study observations and caveats: In general, naive subsets displayed greater estimated richness than memory subsets did. Across several donors, naive CD4 shared around 5%, naive CD8 approximately 3.5%, memory CD4 roughly 2.1%, memory CD8 more than 0.35%.

A word on this clone: Its matching antigen is unknown.

Each subset's genomic DNA was split evenly across several immunoSEQ plates. Clones were sequenced by immunoSEQ multiplex PCR, and TCRdb holds only the in-frame ones, with some missing. The sample yields 2.3 million or so clones, 90% to 95% seen once. Germline V CDR1 and CDR2: LGHNA, YNFKEQ. V lost 4 bases, J lost 6 bases, and 11 bases stayed unmatched. The CDR3 is 16 amino acids. This TCR derives from a man between 18 and 29 years old in good health. Some clones in this sample may be carry-over from other donors' samples. Sequencing was performed on naive CD4+ T cells from PBMCs. The subset denotes: CD45RA+ positively selected. The chain is built from TRBV4-2 and TRBJ2-7; 11 bases fit TRBD2. The CDR3 region is CASSPMGTSGSSEQYF. Written as DNA, the CDR3 is TGTGCCAGCAGCCCCATGGGTACTAGCGGGAGTAGCGAGCAGTACTTC.